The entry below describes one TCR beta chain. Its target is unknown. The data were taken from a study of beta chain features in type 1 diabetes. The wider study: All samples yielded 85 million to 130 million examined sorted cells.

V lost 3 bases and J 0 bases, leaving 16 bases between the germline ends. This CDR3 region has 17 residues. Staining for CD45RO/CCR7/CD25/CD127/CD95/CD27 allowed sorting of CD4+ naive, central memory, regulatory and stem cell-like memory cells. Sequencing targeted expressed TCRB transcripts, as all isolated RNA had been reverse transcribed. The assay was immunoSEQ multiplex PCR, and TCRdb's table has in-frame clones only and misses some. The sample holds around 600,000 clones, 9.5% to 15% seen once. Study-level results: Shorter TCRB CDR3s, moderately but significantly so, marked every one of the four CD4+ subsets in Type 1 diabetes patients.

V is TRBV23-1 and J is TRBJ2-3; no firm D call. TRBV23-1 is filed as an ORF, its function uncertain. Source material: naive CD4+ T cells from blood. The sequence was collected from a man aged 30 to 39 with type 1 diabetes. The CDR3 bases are TGCGCCAGCAGTCACCCCATCCAGCCTGATAGCACAGATACGCAGTATTTT. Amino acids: CASSHPIQPDSTDTQYF.